The 30 T cell receptor beta chains presented below share a single source sample, sequenced in a study of cytomegalovirus exposure and HLA in healthy donors. The PCR was carried out with 60 Vbeta primers and 13 Jbeta primers. Measured with immunoSEQ multiplex PCR; TCRdb has only the in-frame clones, and not every one. The repertoire holds 140,000 to 150,000 clones, around 80% seen once, with roughly 2.9% in the top ten. The source material was PBMCs. Receptor source: a female donor in good health and CMV-seronegative.

The chain recombines TRBV5-6 with TRBJ2-1; TRBD2 matches at 10 bases. From germline, CDR1 is SGHDT and CDR2 YYEEEE. Trimming took 2 bases from V and 4 from J; bases not matched to a gene: 3. CDR3 length: 15 amino acids. This CDR3 is CASSFWTSGYNEQFF. In DNA form, the CDR3 reads TGTGCCAGCAGCTTTTGGACTAGCGGATACAATGAGCAGTTCTTC. Filled out from reference TRBV5-6 and TRBJ2-1, the complete variable domain reads DAGVTQSPTHLIKTRGQQVTLRCSPKSGHDTVSWYQQALGQGPQFIFQYYEEEERQRGNFPDRFSGHQFPNYSSELNVNALLLGDSALYLCASSFWTSGYNEQFFGPGTRLTVL.

This clone occurred once. The CDR3 DNA follows: TGTGCCAGCAGTTACTCCGGGACAGGGGACGAGCAGTACTTC. It specifies CASSYSGTGDEQYF. The chain joins TRBV6-5 to TRBJ2-5; 10 nucleotides line up with TRBD1. The J call may not be correct, given that the DNA end is closer to TRBJ2-7. Per the germline V gene, CDR1 is MNHEY and CDR2 is SVGAGI. The CDR3 is made up of 14 amino acids.

The chain joins TRBV2 to TRBJ1-2; D may be TRBD1 (5 bases). Trimming pared 11 bases from V and 8 bases from J, leaving 15 bases between. The CDR3 runs 11 residues. Germline V gene sequence: CDR1 SNHLY, CDR2 FYNNEI. The CDR3 protein is CAAGDLRGYTF. CDR3 bases: TGTGCCGCGGGGGATCTTCGGGGCTACACCTTC.

This chain joins TRBV27 and TRBJ2-5; 9 bases line up with TRBD1. Germline values: CDR1 MNHEY, CDR2 SMNVEV (reference sequence). This CDR3 contains 17 residues. V lost 2 bases, J lost 1 base, and 8 bases stayed unmatched. The DNA for the CDR3 is TGTGCCAGCAGTTTACCCCCCCGACAGGGGGGCCAAGAGACCCAGTACTTC. This encodes CASSLPPRQGGQETQYF.

The chain joins TRBV10-2 to TRBJ1-2; D not certain. Per the germline V gene, CDR1 is WSHSY and CDR2 is SAAADI. The V and J ends lost 5 bases and 1 base respectively, with 14 bases between them. The CDR3 loop spans 15 amino acids. The CDR3 region is CASSIGEGFNYGYTF. Here the CDR3 DNA reads TGCGCCAGCAGTATTGGGGAGGGCTTTAACTATGGCTACACCTTC.

The gene calls are TRBV27 and TRBJ2-1; 12 positions agree with TRBD2. In germline, CDR1 is MNHEY, CDR2 SMNVEV (reference sequence). Unmatched junction bases numbered 10, after V lost 5 bases and J lost 5 bases. This CDR3 region has 17 residues. The CDR3 region is CASSPRRTSGINNEQFF. Here the CDR3 DNA reads TGTGCCAGCAGTCCCCGTCGGACTAGCGGGATAAACAATGAGCAGTTCTTC.

V gene TRBV4-2 combines with J gene TRBJ1-4; possible D gene TRBD1, 6 bases. Germline-derived CDR1 and CDR2 are LGHNA and YNFKEQ. Trimming stripped 1 base from V and 4 bases from J, with 10 bases between. This CDR3 is 15 amino acids long. The CDR3 protein is CASSQVGQSNEKLFF. Written as DNA, the CDR3 is TGTGCCAGCAGCCAAGTAGGACAGAGTAATGAAAAACTGTTTTTT.

CDR3 nucleotide sequence: TGTGCCAGCAGCTTAGATTGGGGGACTAGGGCGCAGTATTTT. Protein product: CASSLDWGTRAQYF. V and J are TRBV7-2 and TRBJ2-3; 8 nucleotides agree with TRBD2. The CDR3 contains 14 residues. Germline CDR1 is SGHTA and CDR2 is FQGNSA. Trimming took 1 base from V and 10 from J; bases not matched to a gene: 7. The full variable domain, rest sourced from reference TRBV7-2 and TRBJ2-3, is GAGVSQSPSNKVTEKGKDVELRCDPISGHTALYWYRQSLGQGLEFLIYFQGNSAPDKSGLPSDRFSAERTGGSVSTLTIQRTQQEDSAVYLCASSLDWGTRAQYFGPGTRLTVL.

The rearrangement joins TRBV30 to TRBJ2-3, with D possibly TRBD2 on 7 matching bases. CDR1 GTSNPN and CDR2 SVGIG come from the germline V gene (reference sequence). Trimming took off 3 bases at V and 0 bases at J, with 13 bases between the two ends. The length of the CDR3 is 15 residues. The CDR3 reads CAWSFGGRSTDTQYF. CDR3 DNA sequence: TGTGCCTGGAGCTTCGGGGGGCGAAGCACAGATACGCAGTATTTT.

This chain connects TRBV10-3 to TRBJ2-7; the D is unclear. Per the germline V gene, CDR1 is ENHRY and CDR2 is SYGVKD. Deletions cut 0 bases from V and 1 base from J, with 4 bases between. This CDR3 is 13 amino acids long. The CDR3: CAISESASYEQYF. The CDR3 DNA follows: TGTGCCATCAGTGAGTCAGCGTCCTACGAGCAGTACTTC.

V and J are TRBV14 and TRBJ2-5; maybe TRBD1 (5 bases). The V and J ends lost 0 bases and 4 bases respectively, with 15 bases between them. CDR3 length equals 16 residues. Germline V gene data show CDR1 as SGHDN and CDR2 as FVKESK. The CDR3 coding sequence is TGTGCCAGCAGCCAAGACTTAAAGGGGTTTGCAGAGACCCAGTACTTC. Protein product: CASSQDLKGFAETQYF.

The chain couples TRBV9 to TRBJ1-1; the D is unclear. V gave up 2 bases and J gave up 5 bases, with 10 bases separating them. There are 13 residues in the CDR3. Germline CDR1 SGDLS, CDR2 YYNGEE. CDR3 nucleotides: TGTGCCAGCAGCGTGAGCAGCGGTACTGAAGCTTTCTTT. Translation gives CASSVSSGTEAFF.

This chain joins TRBV6-4 and TRBJ1-6; tentatively, D is TRBD1 (6 bases). Germline CDR1 MRHNA, CDR2 SNTAGT. Trimming shortened V by 6 bases and J by 7 bases, and 13 bases separated the two germline ends. The CDR3 length is 14 residues. The CDR3 DNA reads TGTGCCAGCAGCCTTGGACAGCCCAATTCACCCCTCCACTTT. Encoded protein: CASSLGQPNSPLHF.

V usage is TRBV27 and J usage is TRBJ1-2; D is possibly TRBD1 (6 bases). This CDR3 is 13 amino acids long. Germline V gene sequence: CDR1 MNHEY, CDR2 SMNVEV (reference sequence). Trimming removed 5 bases at V and 7 bases at J, with 14 bases between. The DNA of the CDR3 is TGTGCCAGCAGTCAACTGCAGGGGACTGGCTACACCTTC. Residues: CASSQLQGTGYTF.

The J gene is TRBJ1-1, the V gene TRBV6-4; 8 bases fit TRBD1. The CDR3 length is 14 residues. With 5 bases clipped from V and 1 base from J, the junction kept 3 bases outside the gene matches. In germline, CDR1 is MRHNA, CDR2 SNTAGT. The CDR3 reads CASSPDRGNTEAFF. Here the CDR3 DNA reads TGTGCCAGCAGTCCTGACAGGGGGAACACTGAAGCTTTCTTT.

The rearrangement links TRBV7-6 to TRBJ2-3, with TRBD2 matching 12 bases. The CDR3 sequence is 15 residues long. V lost 5 bases and J lost 3; bases outside the gene matches: 3. Germline V lookup: CDR1 SGHVS, CDR2 FNYEAQ. CDR3 amino acids: CASSILAGGTDTQYF. The CDR3 DNA reads as TGTGCCAGCAGCATACTAGCGGGGGGAACAGATACGCAGTATTTT.

The genes are TRBV15 and TRBJ1-2; 7 positions match TRBD1. The germline gives CDR1 LNHNV, CDR2 YYDKDF (reference sequence). This CDR3 contains 12 residues. V lost 8 bases and J lost 4; bases outside the gene matches: 4. CDR3 nucleotides: TGTGCCACCGCTGACAGGGCCTATGGCTACACCTTC. Residues: CATADRAYGYTF.

This clone has more than one count but fewer than ten. The chain joins TRBV6-1 to TRBJ2-7, with 8 bases aligning to TRBD1. Germline lookup yields CDR1 MNHNS and CDR2 SASEGT. V trimming: 7 bases; J trimming: 2 bases; junction bases outside the gene matches: 7. The CDR3 runs 14 residues. The CDR3 loop is CASNRQGLPYEQYF. CDR3 in DNA: TGTGCCAGCAACAGACAGGGGCTCCCCTACGAGCAGTACTTC.

Comment on this clone: An end of the junction does not agree with germline; a read error may underlie this. V is TRBV4-2 and J is TRBJ2-6; 7 nucleotides match TRBD2. From germline, CDR1 is LGHNA and CDR2 YNFKEQ. The CDR3 runs 19 residues. Written as DNA, the CDR3 is TGTGCCAGCAGCCAAGCGGGGGGAACCGACTTCTCTGGGGCCAACATCCTGACTTTC. The encoded protein is CASSQAGGTDFSGANILTF.

This sequence joins TRBV6-5 and TRBJ1-3; the D gene is possibly TRBD1 (6 bases). The CDR3 contains 15 residues. Trimming removed 2 bases at V and 11 bases at J, with 19 bases between. From germline, CDR1 is MNHEY and CDR2 SVGAGI. The DNA for the CDR3 is TGTGCCAGCAGTTACCAGGCCAGGGGTTCCTCAGCCATATATTTT. Protein product: CASSYQARGSSAIYF.

This chain's CDR3 is CAIGQGENQPQHF. The CDR3 DNA reads as TGTGCCATCGGACAGGGTGAGAATCAGCCCCAGCATTTT. The V and J genes are TRBV10-3 and TRBJ1-5; 8 nucleotides line up with TRBD1. V dropped 8 bases and J dropped 4; count of bases not matched to a gene: 4. Germline V gene sequence: CDR1 ENHRY, CDR2 SYGVKD. The CDR3 runs 13 residues.

This sequence joins TRBV9 and TRBJ1-1; 7 bases are a match to TRBD1. The CDR3 runs to 17 residues. CDR1 is SGDLS, CDR2 YYNGEE, per germline. The ends lost 5 bases at V and 0 bases at J; junction bases unmatched: 13. DNA for the CDR3: TGTGCCAGCAGTCGAGACATGGGACAGTCAATGAACACTGAAGCTTTCTTT. Encoded protein: CASSRDMGQSMNTEAFF.

V gene TRBV27 combines with J gene TRBJ2-1, with 9 positions matching TRBD2. This CDR3 has 13 amino acids. The germline V gene encodes CDR1 MNHEY and CDR2 SMNVEV (reference sequence). J gave up 4 bases and V 5 bases, and 0 bases lay outside the gene matches. The CDR3 loop is CASSSGRYNEQFF. The CDR3 DNA sequence: TGTGCCAGCAGTAGCGGGAGGTACAATGAGCAGTTCTTC.

As for this clone: A read error may produce the germline difference seen at one junction end. The chain recombines TRBV9 with TRBJ1-2; 7 nucleotides agree with TRBD1. The length of the CDR3 is 13 residues. In germline, CDR1 is SGDLS, CDR2 YYNGEE. CDR3 DNA: TGTGCCAGCAGCGAGGACAGGCTGGGGGGCTACCCCTTC. This encodes CASSEDRLGGYPF.

This chain links TRBV25-1 with TRBJ1-5; 7 bases agree with TRBD1. After removal of 6 bases from V and 5 bases from J, the junction contained 7 bases not matched to a gene. This CDR3 has 14 amino acids. Germline V gene sequence: CDR1 MGHDK, CDR2 SYGVNS. The CDR3 DNA follows: TGTGCCAGCAGACAGACAGGGTCCGATCAGCCCCAGCATTTT. It is translated as CASRQTGSDQPQHF.

V gene TRBV30 combines with J gene TRBJ2-7; D possibly corresponds to TRBD1 (6 bases). Germline values: CDR1 GTSNPN, CDR2 SVGIG (reference sequence). V shed 4 bases and J shed 2 bases, with 12 bases lying between them. CDR3 length: 13 residues. The CDR3 here is CAWKFGQTYEQYF. CDR3 DNA: TGTGCCTGGAAATTTGGACAGACCTACGAGCAGTACTTC.

The chain couples TRBV11-1 to TRBJ1-1, with 7 bases fitting TRBD1. Germline V gives CDR1 SGHAT, CDR2 FQDESV (reference sequence). This CDR3 has 13 amino acids. J lost 5 bases, V lost 5 bases, and 5 bases had no gene match. CDR3 region: CASSLGGETEAFF. The CDR3 coding sequence is TGTGCCAGCAGCCTAGGGGGCGAGACTGAAGCTTTCTTT.

The J gene is TRBJ2-1, the V gene TRBV2; D remains unclear. The CDR3 runs to 11 residues. V lost 4 bases, J lost 8 bases, and 6 bases lay in between. Per the germline V gene, CDR1 is SNHLY and CDR2 is FYNNEI. The CDR3 DNA reads TGTGCCAGCAGTGGCGAGGATGAGCAGTTCTTC. Translation: CASSGEDEQFF.

V and J are TRBV5-1 and TRBJ1-2; 7 nucleotides line up with TRBD1. The germline gives CDR1 SGHRS, CDR2 YFSETQ. The CDR3 totals 14 residues. V lost 3 bases and J lost 2; bases outside the gene matches: 4. CDR3 sequence: CASSSGGWNYGYTF. The CDR3 DNA follows: TGCGCCAGCAGCTCAGGGGGTTGGAACTATGGCTACACCTTC.

This CDR3 reads CASMGSSETQYF. For the CDR3, the DNA is TGTGCCAGCATGGGGAGTTCAGAGACCCAGTACTTC. The gene calls are TRBV27 and TRBJ2-5, with D tentatively TRBD2 (5 bases). V was shortened by 7 bases and J by 4 bases, with 10 bases between the two germline ends. Germline CDR1 is MNHEY and CDR2 is SMNVEV (reference sequence). The CDR3 sequence is 12 residues long.